The rows below give T cell receptor beta chains drawn from one sample of a study of T cells after yellow fever vaccination. MiXCR was run by TCRdb on the 5' RACE reads, yielding one entry per CDR3 protein. The table shows 600,000 to 750,000 distinct CDR3 sequences, with around an eighth occurring only once. The sample consisted of PBMCs, taken on the day of the yellow fever booster vaccination. Receptors were obtained from a man under 40 who received the YFV17D yellow fever vaccine. CDR3s include the opening cysteine and the closing phenylalanine or tryptophan. D genes are given only for firm matches. Expanded clones are given a class, and other clones once, few, many or no size at all.

cdr3_nt: TGTGCCAGCAGTCCCCTGGAGGGAGGGTCGTACAATGAGCAGTTCTTC; cdr3_aa: CASSPLEGGSYNEQFF; v_call: TRBV28; d_call: TRBD2; j_call: TRBJ2-1; clone_size: few
cdr3_nt: TGTGCCAGCGGAAAAAACAGGGGAGAGACCCAGTACTTC; cdr3_aa: CASGKNRGETQYF; v_call: TRBV7-8; d_call: TRBD1; j_call: TRBJ2-5; clone_size: many
cdr3_nt: TGTGCCAGCAGTAAGACTAGTCATGAGCAGTTCTTC; cdr3_aa: CASSKTSHEQFF; v_call: TRBV6-5; d_call: NA; j_call: TRBJ2-1; clone_size: NA
cdr3_nt: TGTGCCACCAGTGACTTCTACAATGAGCAGTTCTTC; cdr3_aa: CATSDFYNEQFF; v_call: TRBV24-1; d_call: NA; j_call: TRBJ2-1; clone_size: few
cdr3_nt: TGTGCCAGCTCACCACCGGGGCGGGAGGGGTACAATGAGCAGTTCTTC; cdr3_aa: CASSPPGREGYNEQFF; v_call: TRBV18; d_call: TRBD2; j_call: TRBJ2-1; clone_size: few
cdr3_nt: TGTGCCAGCAGTGAACGAGATGGATGGCAGCCCCAGCATTTT; cdr3_aa: CASSERDGWQPQHF; v_call: TRBV6-1; d_call: NA; j_call: TRBJ1-5; clone_size: NA
cdr3_nt: TGTGCCAGTAGTATAGATCAACTGACTAAGGAGCAGTACTTC; cdr3_aa: CASSIDQLTKEQYF; v_call: TRBV19; d_call: NA; j_call: TRBJ2-7; clone_size: many
cdr3_nt: TGTGCCAGCAATAAAGGGTTAGATACGCAGTATTTT; cdr3_aa: CASNKGLDTQYF; v_call: TRBV12-3/TRBV12-4; d_call: NA; j_call: TRBJ2-3; clone_size: NA
cdr3_nt: TGTGCCAGCAGTTACTGGGCGGGGGCGGGGTACGAGCAGTACTTC; cdr3_aa: CASSYWAGAGYEQYF; v_call: TRBV6-5; d_call: NA; j_call: TRBJ2-7; clone_size: few
cdr3_nt: TGTGCCAGCAGCTTGGGCCTAGCGAACACAGATACGCAGTATTTT; cdr3_aa: CASSLGLANTDTQYF; v_call: TRBV7-2; d_call: NA; j_call: TRBJ2-3; clone_size: many
cdr3_nt: TGTGCCAGCAGCTTGGGTCGGGATTCACCCCTCCACTTT; cdr3_aa: CASSLGRDSPLHF; v_call: TRBV7-9; d_call: NA; j_call: TRBJ1-6; clone_size: NA
cdr3_nt: TGTGCGAGCACCTTCGGACAATACTACGAGCAGTACTTC; cdr3_aa: CASTFGQYYEQYF; v_call: TRBV28; d_call: NA; j_call: TRBJ2-7; clone_size: few
cdr3_nt: TGTGCCAGCAGCTTACTCCCTAGCGGCAGCACAGATACGCAGTATTTT; cdr3_aa: CASSLLPSGSTDTQYF; v_call: TRBV7-2; d_call: TRBD2; j_call: TRBJ2-3; clone_size: NA
cdr3_nt: TGCGCCAGCAGCCCTGGGACTAGCGGGAGTAACGAGCAGTACTTC; cdr3_aa: CASSPGTSGSNEQYF; v_call: TRBV5-1; d_call: TRBD2; j_call: TRBJ2-7; clone_size: few